This is a list of T cell receptor beta chains from one sample in a study of preoperative IRX-2 immunotherapy in early breast cancer. Produced via immunoSEQ multiplex PCR; TCRdb's table is partial and in-frame only. The table has approximately 11,000 clones, 75% to 90% seen once; the top ten hold about 6%. The material was lymph node tissue, obtained before IRX-2 immunotherapy. The source of these receptors is a human donor with breast cancer. Both conserved end residues are part of each CDR3. The order of the fields is clone size, J gene, D gene, V gene, CDR3 DNA, CDR3 protein. D genes are given only for firm matches. For some rows the clone size is stated as once, few or many, or as a class when expanded; others skip it.

abundance: once; j_gene: TRBJ2-3; d_gene: TRBD1; v_gene: TRBV18; CDR3nt: TGTGCCAGCTCGTTTACCGGGACAGGGGTAGATACGCAGTATTTT; CDR3aa: CASSFTGTGVDTQYF
abundance: -; j_gene: TRBJ2-3; d_gene: TRBD2; v_gene: TRBV5-1; CDR3nt: TGCGCCAGCAGCTCGGGACTAGCGATAGATACGCAGTATTTT; CDR3aa: CASSSGLAIDTQYF
abundance: -; j_gene: TRBJ2-1; d_gene: -; v_gene: TRBV5-1; CDR3nt: TGCGCCAGCAGCACCGGGGATAGGAGGGGTGATGAGCAGTTCTTC; CDR3aa: CASSTGDRRGDEQFF
abundance: once; j_gene: TRBJ1-5; d_gene: TRBD1; v_gene: TRBV29-1; CDR3nt: TGCAGCGTCGAGACAGGGTATAGCAATCAGCCCCAGCATTTT; CDR3aa: CSVETGYSNQPQHF
abundance: -; j_gene: TRBJ2-7; d_gene: TRBD2; v_gene: TRBV6-8; CDR3nt: TGTGCCACCGTACCGCAGACTAGCGGGAACTACGAGCAGTACTTC; CDR3aa: CATVPQTSGNYEQYF
abundance: few; j_gene: TRBJ2-5; d_gene: TRBD2; v_gene: TRBV6-8; CDR3nt: TGTGCCAGCAGGACGACTAGCGGGAGAGAGACCCAGTACTTC; CDR3aa: CASRTTSGRETQYF
abundance: few; j_gene: TRBJ1-2; d_gene: -; v_gene: TRBV11-3; CDR3nt: TGTGCCAGCAGCTTAGAGGGCGGCGTCTATGGCTACACCTTC; CDR3aa: CASSLEGGVYGYTF
abundance: -; j_gene: TRBJ1-2; d_gene: TRBD1; v_gene: TRBV7-1; CDR3nt: TGTGCCAGCAGCTTGGTGACAGGGGACTATGGCTACACCTTC; CDR3aa: CASSLVTGDYGYTF
abundance: -; j_gene: TRBJ1-1; d_gene: -; v_gene: TRBV6-8; CDR3nt: TGTGCCAGCAGGTCCTACAGGGAGAACACTGAAGCTTTCTTT; CDR3aa: CASRSYRENTEAFF
abundance: -; j_gene: TRBJ2-6; d_gene: -; v_gene: TRBV5-1; CDR3nt: TGCGCCAGCAGCCTTCAGGGTACTGGGGCCAACGTCCTGACTTTC; CDR3aa: CASSLQGTGANVLTF
abundance: few; j_gene: TRBJ1-5; d_gene: -; v_gene: TRBV10-3; CDR3nt: TGTGCCATCAGTGAGAGTGGGAATCAGCCCCAGCATTTT; CDR3aa: CAISESGNQPQHF
abundance: -; j_gene: TRBJ2-1; d_gene: -; v_gene: TRBV10-2; CDR3nt: TGCGCCAGCAGGACCCTAGCGACCAGCTCCTACAATGAGCAGTTCTTC; CDR3aa: CASRTLATSSYNEQFF
abundance: -; j_gene: TRBJ2-1; d_gene: -; v_gene: TRBV11-3; CDR3nt: TGTGCCAGCAGCTTAGAGCCGAGCTCCTACAATGAGCAGTTCTTC; CDR3aa: CASSLEPSSYNEQFF
abundance: -; j_gene: TRBJ2-2; d_gene: TRBD2; v_gene: TRBV6-8; CDR3nt: TGTGCCAGCAGTTACTCGAGGCGGGAGTATAACACCGGGGAGCTGTTTTTT; CDR3aa: CASSYSRREYNTGELFF
abundance: -; j_gene: TRBJ1-1; d_gene: -; v_gene: TRBV6-8; CDR3nt: TGTGCCAGCAGGAAAGGGATGAACACTGAAGCTTTCTTT; CDR3aa: CASRKGMNTEAFF
abundance: once; j_gene: TRBJ1-1; d_gene: TRBD1; v_gene: TRBV30; CDR3nt: TGTGCCTGGGGGACAGGGCATATTACTGAAGCTTTCTTT; CDR3aa: CAWGTGHITEAFF
abundance: -; j_gene: TRBJ2-3; d_gene: TRBD2; v_gene: TRBV6-7; CDR3nt: TGTGCCAGCAGTTACTCGAAGGGCTTAGCGGGAGATTTTGGGGACACAGATACGCAGTATTTT; CDR3aa: CASSYSKGLAGDFGDTDTQYF
abundance: once; j_gene: TRBJ1-1; d_gene: -; v_gene: TRBV29-1; CDR3nt: TGCAGCGTTGAAACCTCGGGAGGGACTGAAGCTTTCTTT; CDR3aa: CSVETSGGTEAFF
abundance: -; j_gene: TRBJ2-1; d_gene: -; v_gene: TRBV7-1; CDR3nt: TGTGCCAGCAGGGACAGTTCCTACAATGAGCAGTTCTTC; CDR3aa: CASRDSSYNEQFF
abundance: -; j_gene: TRBJ2-3; d_gene: -; v_gene: TRBV11-3; CDR3nt: TGTGCCAGCAGATATGGCCGGGACCCGGGCACAGATACGCAGTATTTT; CDR3aa: CASRYGRDPGTDTQYF
abundance: -; j_gene: TRBJ1-3; d_gene: -; v_gene: TRBV14; CDR3nt: TGTGCCAGCAGCCAAACCGGACGGATCTCTGGAAACACCATATATTTT; CDR3aa: CASSQTGRISGNTIYF
abundance: -; j_gene: TRBJ2-2; d_gene: -; v_gene: TRBV5-1; CDR3nt: TGCGCCAGCAGGCCTTTCGAGACGAAGGACACCGGGGAGCTGTTTTTT; CDR3aa: CASRPFETKDTGELFF
abundance: -; j_gene: TRBJ2-1; d_gene: -; v_gene: TRBV7-1; CDR3nt: TGTGCCAGCAGCATCGGACAAGCGAGTGAGCAGTTCTTC; CDR3aa: CASSIGQASEQFF
abundance: once; j_gene: TRBJ2-7; d_gene: TRBD1; v_gene: TRBV11-1; CDR3nt: TGTGCCAGCAGCTTAGAGGGGACAGGGAGGGTCGAGCAGTACTTC; CDR3aa: CASSLEGTGRVEQYF
abundance: -; j_gene: TRBJ1-1; d_gene: -; v_gene: TRBV28; CDR3nt: TGTGCCAGCAGCTCCACCTATGGGGGCGTGAACACTGAAGCTTTCTTT; CDR3aa: CASSSTYGGVNTEAFF
abundance: -; j_gene: TRBJ1-2; d_gene: TRBD1; v_gene: TRBV6-8; CDR3nt: TGTGCCAGCAGTTCTACAGGGGCCCATGGCTACACCTTC; CDR3aa: CASSSTGAHGYTF
abundance: -; j_gene: TRBJ2-5; d_gene: -; v_gene: TRBV11-3; CDR3nt: TGTGCCAGCAGCTTATTTCAGGGTAACCAAGAGACCCAGTACTTC; CDR3aa: CASSLFQGNQETQYF
abundance: -; j_gene: TRBJ2-1; d_gene: -; v_gene: TRBV7-5; CDR3nt: TGTGCCAGCAGCTGGACAGCTACGAGCTCCTACAATGAGCAGTTCTTC; CDR3aa: CASSWTATSSYNEQFF
abundance: -; j_gene: TRBJ2-7; d_gene: -; v_gene: TRBV15; CDR3nt: TGTGCCACCAGCAGAGATTGGGGAGTCACCCTACGCGTGCAGTACTTC; CDR3aa: CATSRDWGVTLRVQYF
abundance: -; j_gene: TRBJ2-5; d_gene: TRBD2; v_gene: TRBV6-8; CDR3nt: TGTGCCAGCAGTTACGGCGGGAGTGAGCAAGAGACCCAGTACTTC; CDR3aa: CASSYGGSEQETQYF
abundance: -; j_gene: TRBJ1-3; d_gene: -; v_gene: TRBV11-3; CDR3nt: TGTGCCAGCAGCAGTCGGGGTGAAGGAAACACCATATATTTT; CDR3aa: CASSSRGEGNTIYF
abundance: -; j_gene: TRBJ2-3; d_gene: -; v_gene: TRBV6-8; CDR3nt: TGTGCCAGCGCGACGGGAGAGCTCGTTGATACGCAGTATTTT; CDR3aa: CASATGELVDTQYF
abundance: -; j_gene: TRBJ2-2; d_gene: -; v_gene: TRBV5-1; CDR3nt: TGCGCCAGCAGCCCATCTCTAGATTCCCCTAACCGGGAGCTGTTTTTT; CDR3aa: CASSPSLDSPNRELFF
abundance: -; j_gene: TRBJ2-1; d_gene: -; v_gene: TRBV7-5; CDR3nt: TGTGCCAGCAGCCCCATCCGGGGCGGCTATGAGCAGTTCTTC; CDR3aa: CASSPIRGGYEQFF
abundance: once; j_gene: TRBJ1-1; d_gene: TRBD1; v_gene: TRBV6-8; CDR3nt: TGTGCCAGCAGTTACACGAGAGGGACAGGGGGCGTAGGCACTGAAGCTTTCTTT; CDR3aa: CASSYTRGTGGVGTEAFF
abundance: -; j_gene: TRBJ2-7; d_gene: -; v_gene: TRBV6-8; CDR3nt: TGTGCCAGCAGTCTTCGAGACTCCTCGGCCTACGAGCAGTACTTC; CDR3aa: CASSLRDSSAYEQYF
abundance: once; j_gene: TRBJ1-1; d_gene: TRBD1; v_gene: TRBV28; CDR3nt: TGTGCCAGCAGTACCCGCGGGACAGGGAGGACTGAAGCTTTCTTT; CDR3aa: CASSTRGTGRTEAFF
abundance: -; j_gene: TRBJ1-1; d_gene: TRBD1; v_gene: TRBV11-3; CDR3nt: TGTGCCAGCAGCCCAGGGGGGTGGAACACTGAAGCTTTCTTT; CDR3aa: CASSPGGWNTEAFF
abundance: once; j_gene: TRBJ2-1; d_gene: TRBD2; v_gene: TRBV12-5; CDR3nt: TGTGCTAGTGGTTCCGGGACTAGCGGGATAGATGAGCAGTTCTTC; CDR3aa: CASGSGTSGIDEQFF
abundance: few; j_gene: TRBJ2-6; d_gene: -; v_gene: TRBV11-3; CDR3nt: TGTGCCAGCAGCCCCGACAGCTCTGGGGCCAACGTCCTGACTTTC; CDR3aa: CASSPDSSGANVLTF
abundance: -; j_gene: TRBJ1-4; d_gene: -; v_gene: TRBV11-3; CDR3nt: TGTGCCAGCAGCCCACCCACAGGGCTTAATGAAAAACTGTTTTTT; CDR3aa: CASSPPTGLNEKLFF
abundance: -; j_gene: TRBJ1-1; d_gene: TRBD1; v_gene: TRBV6-8; CDR3nt: TGTGCCAGCAGTTACTCGGGTAAGGGGGCGATGAACACTGAAGCTTTCTTT; CDR3aa: CASSYSGKGAMNTEAFF
abundance: once; j_gene: TRBJ2-1; d_gene: TRBD2; v_gene: TRBV25-1; CDR3nt: TGTGCCAGCAGTGAATTAGCGGGAGGATACAATGAGCAGTTCTTC; CDR3aa: CASSELAGGYNEQFF
abundance: -; j_gene: TRBJ1-3; d_gene: -; v_gene: TRBV6-8; CDR3nt: TGTGCCAGCAGTTACGGGGGCCACACTGGAAACACCATATATTTT; CDR3aa: CASSYGGHTGNTIYF